A single sample is the source of the 26 T cell receptor beta chains below, sequenced in a study of identical twins. Via MiXCR, TCRdb re-called the 5' RACE reads, giving one row per CDR3 protein. The repertoire includes fewer than 650,000 distinct CDR3 sequences, 9.5% to 10% of them detected once, and roughly 3.2% sits in the top ten. The same data also went into a second study, on yellow fever vaccine responses in identical twins.

The sequencing input was PBMCs. Every receptor here comes from a woman under 30 in good health.

In its sample, this clonotype was seen once. Here the CDR3 reads CASSLLGGGHSESTDTQYF. CDR3 coding DNA: TGTGCCAGCAGCCTATTAGGAGGGGGGCACTCTGAGAGCACAGATACGCAGTATTTT. V is TRBV11-2 and J is TRBJ2-3; the D gene could be TRBD1 or TRBD2 (6 bases each). The CDR3 has 19 residues. Trimming cost V 5 bases and J 0 bases, with 24 bases left between them. The V gene's germline CDR1 is SGHAT and CDR2 FQNNGV.

The table lists this clonotype with many counts. This chain joins TRBV6-1 and TRBJ1-1; 7 positions match TRBD1. After removal of 6 bases from V and 4 bases from J, the junction contained 8 bases not matched to a gene. CDR3 length: 14 amino acids. Germline V gives CDR1 MNHNS, CDR2 SASEGT. Here the CDR3 DNA reads TGTGCCAGCAGAGGTACAGGGGTGGGCACTGAAGCTTTCTTT. Protein: CASRGTGVGTEAFF.

This clonotype was seen repeatedly, ten times or more. The J gene is TRBJ2-7, the V gene TRBV7-9, with a possible D match to TRBD2 (6 bases). V was clipped by 1 base and J by 0 bases, with 13 bases between them. The CDR3 has 16 amino acids. Germline V gene lookup returns CDR1 SEHNR and CDR2 FQNEAQ (reference sequence). The DNA of the CDR3 is TGTGCCAGCAGCTTAGTAAAGGGACTCTCCTCCTACGAGCAGTACTTC. Translated, it gives CASSLVKGLSSYEQYF. Full variable domain (outside the CDR3, taken from reference TRBV7-9 and TRBJ2-7): DTGVSQNPRHKITKRGQNVTFRCDPISEHNRLYWYRQTLGQGPEFLTYFQNEAQLEKSRLLSDRFSAERPKGSFSTLEIQRTEQGDSAMYLCASSLVKGLSSYEQYFGPGTRLTVT.

V gene TRBV29-1 combines with J gene TRBJ2-3, with TRBD1 as a possible D gene (5 bases). The V end lost 6 bases, the J end lost 6 bases, and 10 bases lay between the germline ends. Germline V gives CDR1 SQVTM, CDR2 ANQGSEA. This CDR3 spans 11 amino acids. CDR3 in DNA: TGCAGCGTCCAGGGTGCCGATACGCAGTATTTT. This translates into CSVQGADTQYF.

This clonotype appeared a few times. The chain has TRBV9 and TRBJ2-7; maybe TRBD2 (6 bases). V was pared by 1 base and J by 4 bases, with 12 bases between. The CDR3 has 14 residues. Germline CDR1 and CDR2: SGDLS and YYNGEE. The CDR3 DNA follows: TGTGCCAGCAGCGTAACGGGGGACCTTTACGAGCAGTACTTC. Residues: CASSVTGDLYEQYF.

The chain joins TRBV20-1 to TRBJ2-1, with D possibly matching TRBD2 (5 bases). From germline, CDR1 is DFQATT and CDR2 SNEGSKA (reference sequence). The CDR3 covers 15 residues. Deletions cut 3 bases from V and 2 bases from J, with 14 bases between. The CDR3 sequence: CSARDRNGAYNEQFF. Here the CDR3 DNA reads TGCAGTGCTAGGGACCGGAACGGGGCCTACAATGAGCAGTTCTTC.

This clonotype was found many times. The V call is TRBV6-2 or TRBV6-3, the J call TRBJ2-7; 7 bases are shared with TRBD2. CDR3 size: 14 residues. V gave up 2 bases and J gave up 2 bases; unmatched junction bases: 3. CDR1 is MNHEY and CDR2 is SVGEGT in the germline V gene. CDR3 coding DNA: TGTGCCAGCAGTTACGCGGGAGAACCCTACGAGCAGTACTTC. It encodes CASSYAGEPYEQYF.

This clonotype was recorded a few times. The chain employs TRBV3-1 and TRBJ2-4; D is perhaps TRBD2 (6 bases). From germline, CDR1 is LGHDT and CDR2 YNNKEL (reference sequence). The CDR3 runs to 14 residues. V was clipped by 3 bases and J by 7 bases, with 13 bases between them. CDR3 DNA sequence: TGTGCCAGCAGCCAGTCAGGACTAAGCAACATTCAGTACTTC. Protein sequence: CASSQSGLSNIQYF.

This clonotype was counted a few times. The chain couples TRBV29-1 to TRBJ1-3; tentatively, D is TRBD1 (6 bases). V lost 5 bases, J lost 4 bases, and 12 bases lay in between. The CDR3 runs 13 residues. Germline V CDR1 and CDR2: SQVTM, ANQGSEA. CDR3 loop: CSVPGVTGNTIYF. CDR3 nucleotide sequence: TGCAGCGTTCCAGGGGTAACGGGAAACACCATATATTTT.

This clonotype was seen repeatedly, ten times or more. V is TRBV4-2 and J is TRBJ2-7; D is undetermined. The ends were cut back, 0 bases at V and 1 base at J, with 10 bases in the middle. Looked up from germline, CDR1 is LGHNA and CDR2 is YNFKEQ. The CDR3 totals 15 residues. The CDR3 is CASSQERSESYEQYF. The CDR3 DNA follows: TGTGCCAGCAGCCAAGAAAGGAGTGAATCCTACGAGCAGTACTTC.

The CDR3 region has the DNA TGTGCCTGGAGCAGACAGGGGAAAACAGATACGCAGTATTTT. Translated, it gives CAWSRQGKTDTQYF. This rearrangement joins TRBV30 to TRBJ2-3; 8 bases align to TRBD1. The V segment lost 3 bases and the J segment 3 bases; nucleotides outside the gene matches: 5. Germline values: CDR1 GTSNPN, CDR2 SVGIG (reference sequence). The CDR3 has 14 amino acids.

This clonotype was counted between two and nine times. The chain has TRBV5-1 and TRBJ1-4, with D possibly matching TRBD1 (5 bases). Germline V gene data show CDR1 as SGHRS and CDR2 as YFSETQ. This CDR3 has 14 amino acids. V was pared by 7 bases and J by 3 bases, with 13 bases between. The CDR3 nucleotides are TGCGCCAGCGGTCCAGGGTACGCTAATGAAAAACTGTTTTTT. Translating gives CASGPGYANEKLFF. The complete variable domain, with remaining parts taken from reference TRBV5-1 and TRBJ1-4, reads KAGVTQTPRYLIKTRGQQVTLSCSPISGHRSVSWYQQTPGQGLQFLFEYFSETQRNKGNFPGRFSGRQFSNSRSEMNVSTLELGDSALYLCASGPGYANEKLFFGSGTQLSVL.

This clonotype was seen many times. This chain connects TRBV5-1 to TRBJ2-1, with TRBD1 as a possible D gene (6 bases). Germline CDR1 is SGHRS and CDR2 is YFSETQ. V was cut by 5 bases and J by 6 bases, with 21 bases left in between. The CDR3 has 16 residues. Here the CDR3 reads CASSSSPTGQGNEQFF. In DNA form, the CDR3 reads TGCGCCAGCAGTTCATCCCCAACAGGGCAGGGCAATGAGCAGTTCTTC.

The rearrangement joins TRBV7-2 to TRBJ1-1, with 10 nucleotides matching TRBD1. CDR1 is SGHTA, CDR2 FQGNSA, per germline. V shed 3 bases, J shed 5 bases, and the junction held 3 bases outside the gene matches. The CDR3 covers 14 residues. The CDR3 spells CASSLKGQGTEAFF. Here the CDR3 DNA reads TGTGCCAGCAGCTTGAAGGGACAGGGGACTGAAGCTTTCTTT.

This clonotype was picked up a small number of times. The rearrangement uses TRBV28 and TRBJ1-2; weak D call: TRBD1 (6 bases). The CDR3 is 15 residues long. Per the germline V gene, CDR1 is MDHEN and CDR2 is SYDVKM. V was pared by 5 bases and J by 4 bases, with 17 bases between. In DNA, the CDR3 is TGTGCCAGCAGTCCAGGCCAGACAGGCTTCTATGGCTACACCTTC. Translation gives CASSPGQTGFYGYTF.

The rearrangement links TRBV18 to TRBJ2-1; TRBD1 agrees at 9 bases. Germline V CDR1 and CDR2: KGHSH, LQKENI. The CDR3 spans 13 residues. V lost 6 bases, J lost 7 bases, and 4 bases stayed unmatched. Written as DNA, the CDR3 is TGTGCCAGCTCGCGAGGGACAGGGAATGAGCAGTTCTTC. It is translated as CASSRGTGNEQFF.

This clonotype was recorded many times. The chain couples TRBV15 to TRBJ2-1; D may be TRBD1 (7 bases). Germline loops: CDR1 LNHNV, CDR2 YYDKDF (reference sequence). This CDR3 is 16 amino acids long. The V end lost 1 base, the J end lost 6 bases, and 16 bases lay between the germline ends. CDR3 amino acids: CATSRVRDSRFNEQFF. CDR3 bases: TGTGCCACCAGCAGAGTGCGGGACAGTAGATTCAATGAGCAGTTCTTC. Together with reference TRBV15 and TRBJ2-1, the CDR3 gives the full variable domain: DAMVIQNPRYQVTQFGKPVTLSCSQTLNHNVMYWYQQKSSQAPKLLFHYYDKDFNNEADTPDNFQSRRPNTSFCFLDIRSPGLGDTAMYLCATSRVRDSRFNEQFFGPGTRLTVL.

This clonotype was recorded at least ten times. The V call is TRBV6-2 or TRBV6-3, the J call TRBJ2-5, with D possibly TRBD2 on 7 matching bases. CDR1 and CDR2 (germline): MNHEY, SVGEGT. This CDR3 is 16 amino acids long. V dropped 0 bases and J dropped 5 bases, with 16 bases sitting between them. Written as DNA, the CDR3 is TGTGCCAGCAGTTACTCGATTTTCGGGGGGCAGGAGACCCAGTACTTC. The encoded protein is CASSYSIFGGQETQYF.

This clonotype has a count of ten or more. The chain combines TRBV10-3 with TRBJ2-2; D remains unclear. Germline V gives CDR1 ENHRY, CDR2 SYGVKD. Deletions cut 3 bases from V and 1 base from J, with 12 bases between. The CDR3 consists of 16 residues. Written as DNA, the CDR3 is TGTGCCATCAGTGATCCCCCCCAACGGAACACCGGGGAGCTGTTTTTT. This sequence encodes CAISDPPQRNTGELFF.

The rearrangement links TRBV7-6 to TRBJ2-6; the D gene is possibly TRBD1 (5 bases). The CDR3 is 17 amino acids. Germline V gene data show CDR1 as SGHVS and CDR2 as FNYEAQ. Trimming left V 1 base short and J 0 bases short, with 10 bases between. CDR3 in DNA: TGTGCCAGCAGCTTAGGGGCAGGGCTCTCTGGGGCCAACGTCCTGACTTTC. This encodes CASSLGAGLSGANVLTF.

The table lists this clonotype with a few counts. The chain is built from TRBV7-9 and TRBJ2-5; D is undetermined. CDR1 is SEHNR, CDR2 FQNEAQ, per germline (reference sequence). V lost 3 bases and J 2 bases, leaving 7 bases between the germline ends. The CDR3 has 13 residues. The CDR3 DNA sequence: TGTGCCAGCAGCTTGTCCTTACAAGAGACCCAGTACTTC. Translating it yields CASSLSLQETQYF.

This clonotype has ten or more counts. The J gene is TRBJ2-1, the V gene TRBV7-8; 11 bases fit TRBD2. The CDR3 has 15 residues. From germline, CDR1 is SGHVS and CDR2 FQNEAQ. Trimming removed 4 bases from V and 6 bases from J; junction bases left unmatched: 5. In DNA form, the CDR3 reads TGTGCCAGCAGCTCCGTTACTAGCGGGGGCAATGAGCAGTTCTTC. The encoded protein is CASSSVTSGGNEQFF.

The chain couples TRBV6-5 to TRBJ2-7; D is undetermined. V lost 2 bases, J lost 1 base, and 9 bases lay in between. The CDR3 totals 14 residues. The germline V gene has CDR1 MNHEY and CDR2 SVGAGI. As DNA, the CDR3 is TGTGCCAGCAGTTACGAGGACGGATCCTACGAGCAGTACTTC. Translating it yields CASSYEDGSYEQYF.

This clonotype appeared many times. This chain connects TRBV4-2 to TRBJ2-7; 12 nucleotides align to TRBD2. This CDR3 contains 14 residues. Trimming cost V 2 bases and J 6 bases; bases outside gene matches: 2. The germline V gene encodes CDR1 LGHNA and CDR2 YNFKEQ. CDR3 residues: CASSQPTSGSEQYF. For the CDR3, the DNA is TGTGCCAGCAGCCAACCGACTAGCGGGAGCGAGCAGTACTTC.

This clonotype was counted many times. The chain carries TRBV20-1 and TRBJ2-2, with a tentative D call TRBD2 (7 bases). Trimming cost V 8 bases and J 6 bases, with 13 bases left between them. The CDR3 length is 12 residues. The germline V gene has CDR1 DFQATT and CDR2 SNEGSKA (reference sequence). The CDR3 here is CSWGGGAGELFF. CDR3 DNA sequence: TGCAGTTGGGGGGGGGGCGCCGGGGAGCTGTTTTTT.

This clonotype has more than one count but fewer than ten. The genes are TRBV5-4 and TRBJ2-7; 7 bases map to TRBD1. CDR1 is SGHNT, CDR2 YYREEE, per germline (reference sequence). This CDR3 has 17 amino acids. V lost 4 bases to trimming and J lost 4 bases; unmatched junction nucleotides: 17. This CDR3 is CASSGEGTAIPRYEQYF. CDR3 sequence (DNA): TGTGCCAGCAGCGGCGAAGGGACAGCCATCCCTCGTTACGAGCAGTACTTC.